The 2 T cell receptor beta chains below come from one sample, sequenced in a study of TIL therapy for anti-PD-1-resistant metastatic lung cancer. Stated time point: pre-treatment sample, taken before nivolumab and TIL therapy. The libraries were made with immunoSEQ v3. Sequenced by immunoSEQ multiplex PCR; TCRdb stores in-frame clones only, minus some. This table holds about 32,000 clones, around three quarters found once. Sequences were derived from blood, sampled at baseline. These receptor sequences come from a woman between 30 and 79 years old with non-small cell lung cancer.

V gene TRBV5-6 combines with J gene TRBJ2-3, with D possibly TRBD1 on 6 matching bases. V gave up 3 bases and J gave up 2 bases, with 13 bases separating them. The CDR3 totals 15 residues. Germline CDR1 is SGHDT and CDR2 is YYEEEE. The CDR3 spells CASSSRGGSTDTQYF. The DNA of the CDR3 is TGTGCCAGCAGCTCTAGAGGGGGTTCCACAGATACGCAGTATTTT.

The chain carries TRBV6-5 and TRBJ2-5, with 10 bases lining up with TRBD2. The germline V gene encodes CDR1 MNHEY and CDR2 SVGAGI. This CDR3 spans 13 amino acids. V dropped 7 bases and J dropped 11; count of bases not matched to a gene: 10. The CDR3 loop is CASKGELAGKQYF. In DNA, the CDR3 is TGTGCCAGCAAGGGAGAACTAGCGGGAAAGCAGTACTTC.